This is a list of T cell receptor beta chains from one sample in a study of T cell repertoires in cytomegalovirus infection. MiXCR was run by TCRdb on the reads, yielding one entry per CDR3 protein. The sample includes around 740,000 distinct CDR3 sequences, 35% of them seen just once. The material sequenced was PBMCs. The receptor set was obtained from a human donor in good health (CMV status not recorded). Some clones in this sample may be carry-over from other donors' samples. Both conserved end residues are part of each CDR3. The D gene is left open where the match is weak. Some rows mark clone size as missing; the rest say once, few, many or name a class of expanded clone.

v_gene	j_gene	d_gene	abundance	CDR3nt	CDR3aa
TRBV7-9	TRBJ2-7	TRBD1	NA	TGTGCCAGCAGCCCCGCCGGGACAGGGGGTAGCTACGAGCAGTACTTC	CASSPAGTGGSYEQYF
TRBV7-2	TRBJ2-3	NA	NA	TGTGCCAGCAGCTTAGTCCGGGGAAAGCCGCAGTATTTT	CASSLVRGKPQYF
TRBV12-3/TRBV12-4	TRBJ1-1	NA	many	TGTGCCAGCAGTTTCGGTTCTCTGGCTTTCTTT	CASSFGSLAFF
TRBV7-2	TRBJ1-6	NA	NA	TGTGCCAGCAGCTTAGCGCGTAATTCAGGGAGCTATAATTCACCCCTCCACTTT	CASSLARNSGSYNSPLHF
TRBV19	TRBJ2-1	TRBD1	few	TGTGCCAGTAGTCCCGTCCGGGCCCAAGGGGGCGGCAACTCCTACAATGAGCAGTTCTTC	CASSPVRAQGGGNSYNEQFF
TRBV6-8	TRBJ2-5	TRBD2	NA	TGTGCCAGCAGTTACTCCCCCTCCCGGCCTAGCGGGAGGGGGGGTGAAGAGACCCAGTACTTC	CASSYSPSRPSGRGGEETQYF
TRBV19	TRBJ2-1	TRBD2	few	TGTGCCAGTACCCGGAGCGGGGAGCCCTACAATGAGCAGTTCTTC	CASTRSGEPYNEQFF
TRBV7-4	TRBJ2-5	NA	once	TGTGCCAGCAGCTTAGGGATGACAGGATCGAGCAAAGAGACCCAGTACTTC	CASSLGMTGSSKETQYF
TRBV28	TRBJ1-5	NA	NA	TGTGCCAGCAGTTCCGGGCAGGGTCAGCCCCAGCATTTT	CASSSGQGQPQHF
TRBV28	TRBJ2-2	TRBD1	few	TGTGCCACGGTGGCCCCTGGACAGGGTAAAACCGGGGAGCTGTTTTTT	CATVAPGQGKTGELFF
TRBV29-1	TRBJ2-5	NA	NA	TGCAGCGTTGAGGGAGAAAGCCGCGAGACCCAGTACTTC	CSVEGESRETQYF
TRBV6-6	TRBJ1-2	TRBD1	NA	TGTGCCAGCAGTGTAGGGGGCGGCTATGGCTACACCTTC	CASSVGGGYGYTF
TRBV11-3	TRBJ1-5	TRBD1	NA	TGTGCCAGCAGCAGTTTTAGTACAGGGGCAGATACGCAGCATTTT	CASSSFSTGADTQHF
TRBV10-3	TRBJ2-7	NA	few	TGTGCCATCAATGCTATTGGACAGCCTTACGAGCAGTACTTC	CAINAIGQPYEQYF
TRBV27	TRBJ2-7	NA	NA	TGTGCCAGCAGTTCGGGACTCGACTGGGAGCAGTACTTC	CASSSGLDWEQYF
TRBV28	TRBJ1-1	NA	few	TGTGCCAGCAGTCTCCCCCTTCCGAACACTGAAGCTTTCTTT	CASSLPLPNTEAFF
TRBV2	TRBJ2-1	TRBD2	few	TGTGCCAGCACCCGACTGGGCGGGAGAAGCGCGTTCTTC	CASTRLGGRSAFF
TRBV19	TRBJ1-1	NA	few	TGTGCCAGTACCCCCCCGAGCGGGCCGGGCACTGAAGCTTTCTTT	CASTPPSGPGTEAFF
TRBV6-2/TRBV6-3	TRBJ1-2	TRBD1	few	TGTGCCAGCAGCTCCATAAGGGGTCCACAGGGGAATGGCTACACCTTC	CASSSIRGPQGNGYTF
TRBV12-3/TRBV12-4	TRBJ1-3	TRBD1	many	TGTGCCAGCAGACCACAGGGGGTGTCTGGAAACACCATATATTTT	CASRPQGVSGNTIYF
TRBV25-1	TRBJ1-4	TRBD1	NA	TGTGCCAGCAGTGAACCGAATACAGGCGACAGGGCTTGGTCCTCAACTAATGAAAAACTGTTTTTT	CASSEPNTGDRAWSSTNEKLFF
TRBV12-5	TRBJ2-7	NA	NA	TGTGCTAGTGGTTTGGTACTCGGGGGACCTAACGCCCACGAGCAGTACTTC	CASGLVLGGPNAHEQYF
TRBV19	TRBJ1-1	TRBD1	few	TGTGCCAGTAGTATCACCCCGACAGGGGGGAACACTGAAGCTTTCTTT	CASSITPTGGNTEAFF
TRBV7-2	TRBJ2-1	NA	NA	TGTGCCAGCAGCTTAGACTTTCCAAATGAGCAGTTCTTC	CASSLDFPNEQFF
TRBV29-1	TRBJ2-5	NA	NA	TGCAGCACCGGCGGGCCAGGTCGGGAGACCCAGTACTTC	CSTGGPGRETQYF
TRBV6-1	TRBJ1-5	TRBD1	NA	TGTGCCAGCAGTGCACAGGGGGCCAATCAGCCCCAGCATTTT	CASSAQGANQPQHF
TRBV28	TRBJ2-4	TRBD2	few	TGTGCCAGCAGTTACGGGACTAGCGGAGTAGTAGCCAAAAACATTCAGTACTTC	CASSYGTSGVVAKNIQYF
TRBV10-2	TRBJ2-2	TRBD1	few	TGCGCCAGCAGTGATAGGCAGGGGGCTATTATCTCCGGGGAGCTGTTTTTT	CASSDRQGAIISGELFF
TRBV5-8	TRBJ1-2	NA	NA	TGTGCCAGCAGGACAGATGGAGACAGCTACACCTTC	CASRTDGDSYTF